This TCR beta chain was observed in a study of T cells in women clearing cervical HPV infection. As for the study in general: Controls were women whose single incident HPV16 infection cleared within 12 months without precancer or cancer. Study-level points and caveats: TRBV6-7 abundance was lower in cases than controls (around 0.11% versus 0.15%). CIN3+ cases had significantly higher TCR repertoire richness than controls, but evenness did not differ.

V lost 8 bases and J lost 0, with 11 bases in between. The length of the CDR3 is 13 residues. A note on this clone: Its specificity is unknown. From the germline J gene comes the end of the CDR3, since the read stops 3 residues before it.

The assay was immunoSEQ multiplex PCR, and TCRdb's table has in-frame clones only and misses some. The table for this sample gives about 33,000 clones. The clonotype originates from a woman aged 18-69 years with a cervical HPV16 infection that either progressed to CIN3+ or cleared (not recorded which). The chain recombines TRBV12-3 or TRBV12-4 with TRBJ2-7, with D perhaps TRBD1 (5 bases). The sample comprised blood buffy coat. CDR3: CASRDSVSYEQYF. CDR3 bases read: TGTGCCAGCCGCGACAGCGTCTCCTACGAG.